Listed here are 23 T cell receptor beta chains from one sample, sequenced in a study of technical replicates of blood from a handful of donors. Profiling relied on immunoSEQ multiplex PCR, and the TCRdb table lists in-frame clones only, not all of them. The sample records some 56,000 clones, nearly 95% being singletons. Sequencing input: PBMCs. The receptors were sampled from a human donor in good health. Some clones in this sample may be carry-over from other donors' samples.

The chain couples TRBV2 to TRBJ2-7; D possibly corresponds to TRBD1 (6 bases). Between the trimmed V and J ends, which lost 7 bases and 2 bases, there was a span of 9 bases. The CDR3 has 12 residues. CDR1 and CDR2 (germline): SNHLY, FYNNEI. Here the CDR3 DNA reads TGTGCCAGCAACGGACAGACCTACGAGCAGTACTTC. Its protein is CASNGQTYEQYF. Variable domain in full (rest from reference TRBV2 and TRBJ2-7): EPEVTQTPSHQVTQMGQEVILRCVPISNHLYFYWYRQILGQKVEFLVSFYNNEISEKSEIFDDQFSVERPDGSNFTLKIRSTKLEDSAMYFCASNGQTYEQYFGPGTRLTVT.

The chain is built from TRBV29-1 and TRBJ2-1, with D perhaps TRBD2 (6 bases). This CDR3 is 11 amino acids long. Trimming removed 7 bases from V and 14 bases from J, with 18 bases in between. Germline-derived CDR1 and CDR2 are SQVTM and ANQGSEA. As DNA, the CDR3 is TGCAGCGCCGGGACTCCCATGGGGGAGTTCTTC. Its translation: CSAGTPMGEFF.

This chain links TRBV7-6 with TRBJ2-7, with 8 bases matching TRBD1. J lost 6 bases, V lost 5 bases, and 9 bases had no gene match. This CDR3 spans 14 amino acids. Per germline, CDR1 SGHVS and CDR2 FNYEAQ. CDR3 loop: CASSPPETGAEQYF. In nucleotides, the CDR3 is TGTGCCAGCAGCCCACCCGAGACAGGGGCCGAGCAGTACTTC. Full variable domain (remainder filled in from reference TRBV7-6 and TRBJ2-7): GAGVSQSPRYKVTKRGQDVALRCDPISGHVSLYWYRQALGQGPEFLTYFNYEAQQDKSGLPNDRFSAERPEGSISTLTIQRTEQRDSAMYRCASSPPETGAEQYFGPGTRLTVT.

This clone was seen a single time. This chain links TRBV4-3 with TRBJ1-2, with a possible D match to TRBD1 (6 bases). V dropped 1 base and J dropped 2 bases, with 20 bases sitting between them. In germline, CDR1 is LGHNA, CDR2 YSLEER. The CDR3 sequence is 18 residues long. The DNA of the CDR3 is TGCGCCAGCAGCCAAGCCCCCTCGTTGGAGGGGGGGAACTATGGCTACACCTTC. Translating it yields CASSQAPSLEGGNYGYTF.

This clone has just one count. This chain joins TRBV29-1 and TRBJ1-2; TRBD1 aligns across 7 bases. Germline lookup yields CDR1 SQVTM and CDR2 ANQGSEA. V was clipped by 5 bases and J by 5 bases; unmatched bases: 5. This CDR3 region has 12 residues. CDR3 sequence reads: CSVQTGVYGYTF. CDR3 bases: TGCAGCGTTCAAACAGGGGTGTATGGCTACACCTTC.

The chain uses TRBV6-1 and TRBJ2-5; D might be TRBD2 (5 bases). V dropped 8 bases and J dropped 3 bases, with 16 bases sitting between them. The V gene's germline CDR1 is MNHNS and CDR2 SASEGT. The CDR3 runs 14 residues. CDR3 coding DNA: TGTGCCAGCCGGATAGCGAGCCGAAAAGAGACCCAGTACTTC. Translating gives CASRIASRKETQYF.

The gene calls are TRBV28 and TRBJ2-2; D remains unclear. Trimming left V 2 bases short and J 1 base short, with 5 bases between. This CDR3 is built from 14 residues. In germline, CDR1 is MDHEN, CDR2 SYDVKM. This CDR3 is CASSLTGNTGELFF. DNA for the CDR3: TGTGCCAGCAGTTTAACCGGGAACACCGGGGAGCTGTTTTTT.

V usage is TRBV5-4 and J usage is TRBJ2-1; no definite D call. The CDR3 is made up of 14 amino acids. CDR1 and CDR2 from the germline V gene are SGHNT and YYREEE (reference sequence). V was clipped by 6 bases and J by 2 bases, with 12 bases between them. CDR3 residues: CASTRPSAYNEQFF. The CDR3 nucleotides read TGTGCCAGCACCAGACCCAGCGCCTACAATGAGCAGTTCTTC.

CDR3 in DNA: TGTGCCAGCAGCGTAGATTCCGGGCAGCCCCAGCATTTT. It translates to CASSVDSGQPQHF. This chain uses TRBV9 with TRBJ1-5; no clear D gene. With 0 bases removed from V and 7 bases from J, the gap between germline ends came to 8 bases. CDR1 is SGDLS, CDR2 YYNGEE, per germline. There are 13 residues in the CDR3.

By share, this clone ranks as medium-sized. The gene calls are TRBV5-1 and TRBJ2-1, with 10 bases fitting TRBD1. The V gene end was trimmed by 3 bases and the J gene end by 0 bases; junction bases not matched to a gene: 6. CDR3 length: 17 amino acids. Germline V gene lookup returns CDR1 SGHRS and CDR2 YFSETQ. CDR3 in DNA: TGCGCCAGCAGCTCGCCTCGGACAGGGGGCTCCTACAATGAGCAGTTCTTC. As protein: CASSSPRTGGSYNEQFF.

The rearrangement uses TRBV7-6 and TRBJ2-7, with unresolved D. Per the germline V gene, CDR1 is SGHVS and CDR2 is FNYEAQ. The length of the CDR3 is 12 residues. Deletions cut 5 bases from V and 5 bases from J, with 10 bases between. The CDR3 region is CASSAYSNEQYF. CDR3 in DNA: TGTGCCAGCAGCGCCTACAGCAACGAGCAGTACTTC.

The CDR3 sequence is CASGLQSDRVDPGANVLTF. The CDR3 coding sequence is TGTGCTAGTGGTTTGCAGTCGGACAGGGTTGACCCTGGGGCCAACGTCCTGACTTTC. The chain joins TRBV12-5 to TRBJ2-6, with TRBD1 matching over 8 bases. The CDR3 sequence is 19 residues long. Germline V gene data show CDR1 as LGHNT and CDR2 as FRNRAP. V gave up 2 bases and J gave up 2 bases; unmatched junction bases: 11.

The chain uses TRBV10-3 and TRBJ2-3, with TRBD2 matching 16 bases. This CDR3 region has 17 residues. The germline V gene has CDR1 ENHRY and CDR2 SYGVKD. V gave up 6 bases and J gave up 4 bases; unmatched junction bases: 7. The CDR3 sequence is CAIRPGLAGGISDTQYF. The CDR3 DNA reads TGTGCCATCAGACCGGGACTAGCGGGGGGGATATCAGATACGCAGTATTTT.

The chain is built from TRBV11-3 and TRBJ2-3; TRBD1 matches at 8 bases. The CDR3 consists of 16 residues. CDR1 is SGHNT, CDR2 YENEEA, per germline. Trimming at V came to 3 bases and at J to 5 bases, leaving 10 bases not matched to a gene. The CDR3 sequence is CASSFSGQGSVDTQYF. The DNA of the CDR3 is TGTGCCAGCAGCTTCTCCGGACAGGGATCAGTAGATACGCAGTATTTT.

The chain combines TRBV4-3 with TRBJ2-1, with 8 bases aligning to TRBD2. With 0 bases clipped from V and 8 bases from J, the junction kept 6 bases outside the gene matches. The V gene's germline CDR1 is LGHNA and CDR2 YSLEER. The CDR3 has 15 residues. CDR3 residues: CASSQDRTSSDEQFF. DNA of the CDR3: TGCGCCAGCAGCCAAGATCGGACTAGCTCTGATGAGCAGTTCTTC.

The rearrangement joins TRBV2 to TRBJ2-2, with D hard to call. The germline gives CDR1 SNHLY, CDR2 FYNNEI. The ends were cut back, 4 bases at V and 2 bases at J, with 14 bases in the middle. The length of the CDR3 is 16 residues. CDR3 bases: TGTGCCAGCAGTGTTCCCCAGCCGGGTAACACCGGGGAGCTGTTTTTT. Protein product: CASSVPQPGNTGELFF.

J is TRBJ2-5 and V is TRBV12-5, with D hard to call. From germline, CDR1 is LGHNT and CDR2 FRNRAP. The V end lost 4 bases, the J end lost 4 bases, and 10 bases lay between the germline ends. The CDR3 sequence is 13 residues long. In DNA, the CDR3 is TGTGCTAGTGGTTCTGGCAATTTAGAGACCCAGTACTTC. It codes for CASGSGNLETQYF.

This rearrangement joins TRBV11-2 to TRBJ2-7; perhaps TRBD2 as D (5 bases). The CDR3 covers 14 residues. Germline CDR1 reads SGHAT; CDR2 reads FQNNGV. With 5 bases removed from V and 3 bases from J, the gap between germline ends came to 14 bases. CDR3 coding DNA: TGTGCCAGCAGCGGTGGAGGAACCCACTACGAGCAGTACTTC. As protein: CASSGGGTHYEQYF.

This clone was seen a single time. This sequence joins TRBV7-8 and TRBJ2-7; D gene uncertain. V was pared by 1 base and J by 2 bases, with 6 bases between. Germline CDR1 is SGHVS and CDR2 is FQNEAQ. This CDR3 has 13 amino acids. Here the CDR3 DNA reads TGTGCCAGCAGCTTAGTATCCGCCTACGAGCAGTACTTC. Its protein product is CASSLVSAYEQYF.

The genes are TRBV30 and TRBJ2-5; 7 bases line up with TRBD2. The germline V gene encodes CDR1 GTSNPN and CDR2 SVGIG (reference sequence). The length of the CDR3 is 15 residues. V lost 0 bases to trimming and J lost 3 bases; unmatched junction nucleotides: 7. This CDR3 is CAWSVGLADKETQYF. Written as DNA, the CDR3 is TGTGCCTGGAGTGTAGGGCTAGCGGATAAAGAGACCCAGTACTTC.

This chain joins TRBV29-1 and TRBJ2-1; 11 nucleotides line up with TRBD2. The CDR3 is 17 amino acids. Germline loops: CDR1 SQVTM, CDR2 ANQGSEA. V dropped 7 bases and J dropped 0; count of bases not matched to a gene: 11. The CDR3 spells CSAPRLAGSSSYNEQFF. The CDR3, as DNA: TGCAGCGCCCCCCGACTAGCGGGGTCGAGCTCCTACAATGAGCAGTTCTTC.

This chain uses TRBV4-3 with TRBJ2-1, with 7 positions matching TRBD1. Trimming took 5 bases from V and 8 from J; bases not matched to a gene: 6. CDR1 is LGHNA, CDR2 YSLEER, per germline. CDR3 length: 13 residues. CDR3 protein: CASSNRQGYEQFF. CDR3 coding DNA: TGCGCCAGCAGCAATCGACAGGGCTATGAGCAGTTCTTC.

The rearrangement uses TRBV10-2 and TRBJ2-1; possible D gene TRBD2, 6 bases. The germline CDR1 and CDR2 sequences are WSHSY and SAAADI. The V and J ends lost 6 bases and 5 bases respectively, with 11 bases between them. The CDR3 consists of 13 residues. The CDR3 DNA sequence: TGCGCCAGCAGCCCCCGACTAGACAATGAGCAGTTCTTC. This gives the protein CASSPRLDNEQFF.